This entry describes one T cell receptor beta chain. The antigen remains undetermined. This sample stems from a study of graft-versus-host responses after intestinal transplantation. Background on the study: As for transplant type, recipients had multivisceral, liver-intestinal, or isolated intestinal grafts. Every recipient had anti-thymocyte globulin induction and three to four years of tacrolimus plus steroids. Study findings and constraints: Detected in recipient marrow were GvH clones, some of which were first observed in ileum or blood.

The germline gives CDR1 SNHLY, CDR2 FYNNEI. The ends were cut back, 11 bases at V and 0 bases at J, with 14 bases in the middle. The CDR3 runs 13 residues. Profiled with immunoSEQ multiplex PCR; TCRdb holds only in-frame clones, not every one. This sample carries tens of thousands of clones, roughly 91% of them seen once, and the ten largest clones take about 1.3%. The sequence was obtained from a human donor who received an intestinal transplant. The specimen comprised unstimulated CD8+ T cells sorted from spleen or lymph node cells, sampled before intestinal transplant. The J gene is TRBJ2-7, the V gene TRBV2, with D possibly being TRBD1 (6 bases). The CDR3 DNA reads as TGTGCCGCGACGAACAGGGCCTCCTACGAGCAGTACTTC. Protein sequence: CAATNRASYEQYF.